This T cell receptor (beta chain) was captured by sequencing in a study of blood T cell repertoires in COVID-19. CDR3 length: 15 amino acids. The J segment lost 1 base and the V segment lost 4 bases, leaving 4 bases of the junction unmatched. Germline V gene sequence: CDR1 SGDLS, CDR2 YYNGEE. Assay used: immunoSEQ multiplex PCR; TCRdb lists only in-frame clones, some missing. There are about 320,000 clones in the sample; about 85% occur only once, and around 2% lies in the top ten. This sequence originates from a woman in her thirties who had been exposed to COVID-19. Sequencing used PBMCs or T cells enriched from blood (not recorded which). V is TRBV9 and J is TRBJ1-5, with 8 bases lining up with TRBD1. The CDR3 protein is CASSPGQGSNQPQHF. CDR3 sequence (DNA): TGTGCCAGCAGCCCAGGACAGGGAAGCAATCAGCCCCAGCATTTT.